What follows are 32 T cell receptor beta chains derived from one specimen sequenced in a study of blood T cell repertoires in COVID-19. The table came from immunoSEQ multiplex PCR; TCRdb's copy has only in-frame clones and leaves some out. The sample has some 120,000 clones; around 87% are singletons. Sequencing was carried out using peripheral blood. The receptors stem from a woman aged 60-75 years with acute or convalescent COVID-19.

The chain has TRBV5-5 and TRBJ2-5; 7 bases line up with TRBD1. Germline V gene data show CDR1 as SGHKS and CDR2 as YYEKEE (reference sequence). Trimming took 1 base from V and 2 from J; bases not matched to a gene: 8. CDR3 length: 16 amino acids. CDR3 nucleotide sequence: TGTGCCAGCAGCTTGTCCGGGACAGCCCGGCAAGAGACCCAGTACTTC. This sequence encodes CASSLSGTARQETQYF.

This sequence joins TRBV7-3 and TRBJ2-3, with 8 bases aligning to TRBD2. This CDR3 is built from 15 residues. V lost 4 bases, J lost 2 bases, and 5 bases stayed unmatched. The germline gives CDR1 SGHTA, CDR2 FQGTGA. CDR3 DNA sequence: TGTGCCAGCAGCTCCATAGCGGGATACACAGATACGCAGTATTTT. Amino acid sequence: CASSSIAGYTDTQYF.

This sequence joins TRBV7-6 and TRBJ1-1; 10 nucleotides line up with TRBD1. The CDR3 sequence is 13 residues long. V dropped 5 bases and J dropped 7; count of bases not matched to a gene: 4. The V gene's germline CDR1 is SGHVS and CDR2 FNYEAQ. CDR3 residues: CASSLWTGGEAFF. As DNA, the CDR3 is TGTGCCAGCAGCCTATGGACAGGGGGTGAAGCTTTCTTT. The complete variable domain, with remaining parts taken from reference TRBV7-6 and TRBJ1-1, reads GAGVSQSPRYKVTKRGQDVALRCDPISGHVSLYWYRQALGQGPEFLTYFNYEAQQDKSGLPNDRFSAERPEGSISTLTIQRTEQRDSAMYRCASSLWTGGEAFFGQGTRLTVV.

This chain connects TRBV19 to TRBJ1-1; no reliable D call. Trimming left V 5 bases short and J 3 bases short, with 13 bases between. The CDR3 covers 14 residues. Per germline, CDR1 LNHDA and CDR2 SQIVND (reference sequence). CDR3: CASSESLRHTEAFF. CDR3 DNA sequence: TGTGCCAGTAGTGAGTCCCTCAGGCACACTGAAGCTTTCTTT.

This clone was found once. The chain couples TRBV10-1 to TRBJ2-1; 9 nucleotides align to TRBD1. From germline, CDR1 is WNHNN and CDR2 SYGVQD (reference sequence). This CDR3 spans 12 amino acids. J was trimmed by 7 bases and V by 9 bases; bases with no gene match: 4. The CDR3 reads CARTGGSNEQFF. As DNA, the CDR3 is TGCGCCAGGACAGGGGGATCGAATGAGCAGTTCTTC.

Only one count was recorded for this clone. CDR3 in DNA: TGTGCCAGCAGCCCCAAGGGACTGGGCACCAACTATGGCTACACCTTC. Its protein product is CASSPKGLGTNYGYTF. This chain links TRBV5-4 with TRBJ1-2; D may be TRBD1 (5 bases). This CDR3 has 16 amino acids. Germline CDR1 is SGHNT and CDR2 is YYREEE (reference sequence). Trimming removed 4 bases from V and 2 bases from J, with 18 bases in between.

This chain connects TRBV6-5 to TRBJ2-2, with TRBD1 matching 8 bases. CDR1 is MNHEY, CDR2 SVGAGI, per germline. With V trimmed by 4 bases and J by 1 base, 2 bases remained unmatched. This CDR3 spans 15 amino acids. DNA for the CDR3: TGTGCCAGCAGTTGGGGACAGGTGAACACCGGGGAGCTGTTTTTT. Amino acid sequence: CASSWGQVNTGELFF.

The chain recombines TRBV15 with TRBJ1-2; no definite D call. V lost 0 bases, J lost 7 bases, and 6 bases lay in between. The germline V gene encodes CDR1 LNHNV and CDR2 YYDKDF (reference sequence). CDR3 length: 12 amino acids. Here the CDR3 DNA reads TGTGCCACCAGCAGAGATTTCGGTGGCTACACCTTC. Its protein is CATSRDFGGYTF.

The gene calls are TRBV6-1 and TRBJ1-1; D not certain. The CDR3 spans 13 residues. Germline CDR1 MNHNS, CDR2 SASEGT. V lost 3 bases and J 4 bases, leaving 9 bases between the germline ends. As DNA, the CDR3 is TGTGCCAGCAGTGAGTTGTACACCACTGAAGCTTTCTTT. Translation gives CASSELYTTEAFF.

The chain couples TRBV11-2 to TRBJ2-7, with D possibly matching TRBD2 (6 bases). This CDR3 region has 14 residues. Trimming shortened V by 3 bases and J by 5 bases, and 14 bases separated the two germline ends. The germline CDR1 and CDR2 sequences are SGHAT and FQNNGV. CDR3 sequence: CASSFGGKINEQYF. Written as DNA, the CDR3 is TGTGCCAGCAGCTTCGGCGGGAAAATAAACGAGCAGTACTTC. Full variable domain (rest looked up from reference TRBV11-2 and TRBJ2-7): EAGVAQSPRYKIIEKRQSVAFWCNPISGHATLYWYQQILGQGPKLLIQFQNNGVVDDSQLPKDRFSAERLKGVDSTLKIQPAKLEDSAVYLCASSFGGKINEQYFGPGTRLTVT.

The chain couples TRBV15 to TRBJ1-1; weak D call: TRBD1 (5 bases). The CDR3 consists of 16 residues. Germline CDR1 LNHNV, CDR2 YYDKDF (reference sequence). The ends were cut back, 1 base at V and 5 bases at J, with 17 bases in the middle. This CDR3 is CATSRAPTAGGTEAFF. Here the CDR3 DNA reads TGTGCCACCAGCAGAGCCCCGACAGCGGGGGGTACTGAAGCTTTCTTT.

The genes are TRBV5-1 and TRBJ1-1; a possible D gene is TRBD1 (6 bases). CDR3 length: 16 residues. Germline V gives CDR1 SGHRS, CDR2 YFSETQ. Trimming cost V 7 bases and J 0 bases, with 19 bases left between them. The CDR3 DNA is TGCGCCAGCCGTTGGGAGGGGGAATTGCTGAACACTGAAGCTTTCTTT. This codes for CASRWEGELLNTEAFF.

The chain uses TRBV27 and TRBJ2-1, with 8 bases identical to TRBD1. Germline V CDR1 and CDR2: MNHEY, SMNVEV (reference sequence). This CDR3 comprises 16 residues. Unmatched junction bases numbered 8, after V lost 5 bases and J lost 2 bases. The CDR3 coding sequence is TGTGCCAGCAGTCCCCCTCCAGGGGGCCCCTACAATGAGCAGTTCTTC. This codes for CASSPPPGGPYNEQFF.

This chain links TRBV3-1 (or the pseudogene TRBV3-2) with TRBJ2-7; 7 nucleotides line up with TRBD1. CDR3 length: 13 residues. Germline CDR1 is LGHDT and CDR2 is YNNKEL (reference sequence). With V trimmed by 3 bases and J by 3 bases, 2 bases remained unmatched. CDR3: CASSQGQIYEQYF. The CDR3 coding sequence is TGTGCCAGCAGCCAGGGACAGATCTACGAGCAGTACTTC.

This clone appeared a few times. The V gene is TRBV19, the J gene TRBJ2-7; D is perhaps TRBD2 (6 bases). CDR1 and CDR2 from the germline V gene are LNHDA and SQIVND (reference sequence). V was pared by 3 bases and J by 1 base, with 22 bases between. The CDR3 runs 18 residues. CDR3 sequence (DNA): TGTGCCAGTAGTATGGGGGTTCCGACCGGGGGATTTTCCTACGAGCAGTACTTC. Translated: CASSMGVPTGGFSYEQYF.

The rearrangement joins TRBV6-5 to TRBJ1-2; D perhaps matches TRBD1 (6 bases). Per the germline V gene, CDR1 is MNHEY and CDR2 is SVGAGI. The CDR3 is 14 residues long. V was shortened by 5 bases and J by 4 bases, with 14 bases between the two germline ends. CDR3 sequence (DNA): TGTGCCAGCAGTCTTCCGACAGGACCCTATGGCTACACCTTC. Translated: CASSLPTGPYGYTF.

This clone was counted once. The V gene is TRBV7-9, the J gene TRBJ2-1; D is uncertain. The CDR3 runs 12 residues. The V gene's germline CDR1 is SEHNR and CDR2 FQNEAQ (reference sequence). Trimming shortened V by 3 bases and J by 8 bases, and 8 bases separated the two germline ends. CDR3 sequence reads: CASSLTADEQFF. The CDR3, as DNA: TGTGCCAGCAGCTTGACCGCGGATGAGCAGTTCTTC.

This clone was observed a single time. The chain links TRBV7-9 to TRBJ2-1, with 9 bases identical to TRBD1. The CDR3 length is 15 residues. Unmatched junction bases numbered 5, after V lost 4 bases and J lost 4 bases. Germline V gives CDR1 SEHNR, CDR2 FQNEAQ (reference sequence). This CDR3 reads CASSSRTGDYNEQFF. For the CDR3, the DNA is TGTGCCAGCAGCTCCAGGACAGGGGATTACAATGAGCAGTTCTTC.

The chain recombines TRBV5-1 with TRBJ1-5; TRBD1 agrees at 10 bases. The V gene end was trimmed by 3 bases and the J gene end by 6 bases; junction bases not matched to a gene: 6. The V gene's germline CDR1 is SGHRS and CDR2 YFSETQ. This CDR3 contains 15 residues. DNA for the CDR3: TGCGCCAGCAGCTCCGATGGGACAGGGGTTCAGCCCCAGCATTTT. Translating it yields CASSSDGTGVQPQHF.

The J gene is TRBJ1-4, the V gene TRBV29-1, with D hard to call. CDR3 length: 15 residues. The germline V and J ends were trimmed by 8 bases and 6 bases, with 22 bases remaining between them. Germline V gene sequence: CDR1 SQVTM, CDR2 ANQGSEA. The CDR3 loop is CSYPGSIPADEKLFF. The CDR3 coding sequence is TGCAGCTATCCGGGGTCAATTCCGGCGGATGAAAAACTGTTTTTT. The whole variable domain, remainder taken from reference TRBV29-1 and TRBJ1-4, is SAVISQKPSRDICQRGTSLTIQCQVDSQVTMMFWYRQQPGQSLTLIATANQGSEATYESGFVIDKFPISRPNLTFSTLTVSNMSPEDSSIYLCSYPGSIPADEKLFFGSGTQLSVL.

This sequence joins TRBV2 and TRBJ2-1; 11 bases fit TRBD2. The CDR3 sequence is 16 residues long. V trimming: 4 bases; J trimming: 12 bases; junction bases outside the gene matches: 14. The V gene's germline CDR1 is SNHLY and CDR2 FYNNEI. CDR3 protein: CASSGGGLAVAQGQFF. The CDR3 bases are TGTGCCAGCAGTGGCGGGGGACTAGCGGTCGCCCAGGGGCAGTTCTTC.

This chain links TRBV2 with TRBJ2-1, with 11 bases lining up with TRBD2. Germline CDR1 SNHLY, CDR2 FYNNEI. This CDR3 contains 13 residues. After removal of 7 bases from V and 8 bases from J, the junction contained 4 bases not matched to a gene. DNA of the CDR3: TGTGCCAGCATAGCGGGAGGGGTCGATGAGCAGTTCTTC. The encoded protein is CASIAGGVDEQFF. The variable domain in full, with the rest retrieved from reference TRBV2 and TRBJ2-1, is EPEVTQTPSHQVTQMGQEVILRCVPISNHLYFYWYRQILGQKVEFLVSFYNNEISEKSEIFDDQFSVERPDGSNFTLKIRSTKLEDSAMYFCASIAGGVDEQFFGPGTRLTVL.

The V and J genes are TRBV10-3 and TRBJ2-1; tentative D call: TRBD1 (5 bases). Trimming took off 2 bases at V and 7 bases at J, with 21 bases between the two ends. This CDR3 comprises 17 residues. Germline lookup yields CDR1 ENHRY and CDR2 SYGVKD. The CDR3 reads CAISENPRYGKGNEQFF. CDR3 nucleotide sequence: TGTGCCATCAGTGAGAACCCTCGTTATGGTAAGGGGAATGAGCAGTTCTTC.

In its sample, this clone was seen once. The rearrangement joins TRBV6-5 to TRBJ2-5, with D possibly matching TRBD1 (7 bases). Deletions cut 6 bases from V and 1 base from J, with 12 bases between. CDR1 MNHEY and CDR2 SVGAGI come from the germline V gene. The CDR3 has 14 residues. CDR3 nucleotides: TGTGCCAGCAGGGCGGGGACAGTCCAAGAGACCCAGTACTTC. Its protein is CASRAGTVQETQYF.

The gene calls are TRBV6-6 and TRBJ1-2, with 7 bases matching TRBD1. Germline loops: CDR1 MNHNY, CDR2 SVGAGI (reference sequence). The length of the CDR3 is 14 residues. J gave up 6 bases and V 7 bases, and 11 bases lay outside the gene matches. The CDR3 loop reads CASIRSATGDGYTF. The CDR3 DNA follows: TGTGCCAGCATTCGCTCAGCCACAGGGGATGGCTACACCTTC.

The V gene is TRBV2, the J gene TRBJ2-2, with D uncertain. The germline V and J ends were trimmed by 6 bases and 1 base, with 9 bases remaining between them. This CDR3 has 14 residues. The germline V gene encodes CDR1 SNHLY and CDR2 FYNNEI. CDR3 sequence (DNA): TGTGCCAGCAGAGAATCAGTGAACACCGGGGAGCTGTTTTTT. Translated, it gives CASRESVNTGELFF. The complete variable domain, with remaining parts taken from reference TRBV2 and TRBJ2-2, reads EPEVTQTPSHQVTQMGQEVILRCVPISNHLYFYWYRQILGQKVEFLVSFYNNEISEKSEIFDDQFSVERPDGSNFTLKIRSTKLEDSAMYFCASRESVNTGELFFGEGSRLTVL.

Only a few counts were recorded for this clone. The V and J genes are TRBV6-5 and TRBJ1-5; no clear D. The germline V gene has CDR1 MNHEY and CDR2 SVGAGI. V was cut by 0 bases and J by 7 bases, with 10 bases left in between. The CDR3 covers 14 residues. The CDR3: CASSYSGPGQPQHF. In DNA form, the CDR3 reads TGTGCCAGCAGTTACTCAGGTCCGGGACAGCCCCAGCATTTT.

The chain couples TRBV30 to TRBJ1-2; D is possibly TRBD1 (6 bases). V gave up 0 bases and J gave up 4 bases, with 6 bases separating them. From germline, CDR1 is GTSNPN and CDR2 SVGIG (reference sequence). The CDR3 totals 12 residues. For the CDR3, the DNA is TGTGCCTGGAGTGTGGACAGCTATGGCTACACCTTC. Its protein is CAWSVDSYGYTF.

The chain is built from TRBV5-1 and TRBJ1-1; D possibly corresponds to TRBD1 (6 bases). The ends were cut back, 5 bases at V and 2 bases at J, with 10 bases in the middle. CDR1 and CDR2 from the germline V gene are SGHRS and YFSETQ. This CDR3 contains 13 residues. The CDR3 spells CASSRQDNTEAFF. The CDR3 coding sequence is TGCGCCAGCAGTAGACAGGATAACACTGAAGCTTTCTTT. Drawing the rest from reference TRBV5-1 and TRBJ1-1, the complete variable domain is KAGVTQTPRYLIKTRGQQVTLSCSPISGHRSVSWYQQTPGQGLQFLFEYFSETQRNKGNFPGRFSGRQFSNSRSEMNVSTLELGDSALYLCASSRQDNTEAFFGQGTRLTVV.

DNA of the CDR3: TGTGCCTGGAGTGTAGGACAGCCGAATGAAAAACTGTTTTTT. Amino acids: CAWSVGQPNEKLFF. The chain links TRBV30 to TRBJ1-4; TRBD1 is a possible D gene (6 bases). Germline values: CDR1 GTSNPN, CDR2 SVGIG (reference sequence). V was pared by 0 bases and J by 5 bases, with 10 bases between. The CDR3 has 14 residues.

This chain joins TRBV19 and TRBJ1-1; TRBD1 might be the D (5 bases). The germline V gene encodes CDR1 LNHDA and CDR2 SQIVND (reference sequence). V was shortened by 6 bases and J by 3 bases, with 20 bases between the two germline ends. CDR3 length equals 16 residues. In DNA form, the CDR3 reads TGTGCCAGTAGCCTTTTCGGGGGGGTCGGGGACACTGAAGCTTTCTTT. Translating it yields CASSLFGGVGDTEAFF.

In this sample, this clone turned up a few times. The CDR3: CASSAGTGGTDTQYF. CDR3 coding DNA: TGTGCCAGCAGTGCCGGGACAGGGGGCACAGATACGCAGTATTTT. The chain carries TRBV2 and TRBJ2-3; 10 bases fit TRBD1. The CDR3 spans 15 residues. The ends lost 4 bases at V and 1 base at J; junction bases unmatched: 2. The germline gives CDR1 SNHLY, CDR2 FYNNEI.